These T cell receptor beta chains were read from a single sample in a study of blood T cells in healthy people across ages. One entry per CDR3 protein results from TCRdb running MiXCR on the 5' RACE reads. The profile shows about 1.8 million distinct CDR3 sequences, around half of them singletons. The sample was blood. These receptors all come from a woman aged 40 to 50 in good health. Each CDR3 is given with its conserved first and last residue. Fields, in order: J gene, V gene, clone size, D gene, CDR3 protein, CDR3 DNA. The D gene is left open where the match is weak. Some rows mark clone size as missing; the rest say once, few, many or name a class of expanded clone.

j_call: TRBJ1-5; v_call: TRBV10-3; clone_size: few; d_call: TRBD1; cdr3_aa: CAARGDNQPQHF; cdr3_nt: TGTGCCGCCAGGGGGGACAATCAGCCCCAGCATTTT
j_call: TRBJ2-3; v_call: TRBV6-2/TRBV6-3; clone_size: .; d_call: .; cdr3_aa: CASSFPAGSDTQYF; cdr3_nt: TGTGCCAGCAGTTTCCCGGCGGGCTCAGATACGCAGTATTTT
j_call: TRBJ2-5; v_call: TRBV12-3/TRBV12-4; clone_size: .; d_call: .; cdr3_aa: CASNPGGLTQYF; cdr3_nt: TGTGCCAGCAACCCGGGCGGACTGACCCAGTACTTC
j_call: TRBJ2-1; v_call: TRBV7-7; clone_size: .; d_call: TRBD1; cdr3_aa: CASSLAQTGGYNGQFF; cdr3_nt: TGTGCTAGCAGCTTAGCCCAGACAGGGGGCTACAATGGGCAGTTCTTC
j_call: TRBJ2-7; v_call: TRBV6-5; clone_size: .; d_call: .; cdr3_aa: CASSPGLASCEQYF; cdr3_nt: TGTGCCAGCAGCCCGGGACTCGCTTCGTGCGAGCAGTACTTC
j_call: TRBJ2-6; v_call: TRBV10-3; clone_size: .; d_call: .; cdr3_aa: CAISESGQARSNVLTF; cdr3_nt: TGTGCCATCAGTGAGTCTGGACAAGCTCGGTCCAACGTCCTGACTTTC
j_call: TRBJ2-6; v_call: TRBV7-2; clone_size: once; d_call: .; cdr3_aa: CASSLRPRGANVLTF; cdr3_nt: TGTGCCAGCAGCTTACGGCCCAGGGGGGCCAACGTCCTGACTTTC
j_call: TRBJ2-1; v_call: TRBV7-9; clone_size: .; d_call: .; cdr3_aa: CASSFYGNEQFF; cdr3_nt: TGTGCCAGCAGCTTTTACGGTAATGAGCAGTTCTTC
j_call: TRBJ2-5; v_call: TRBV20-1; clone_size: .; d_call: .; cdr3_aa: CSARASALGETQYF; cdr3_nt: TGCAGTGCTAGGGCTAGCGCTCTCGGGGAGACCCAGTACTTC
j_call: TRBJ1-5; v_call: TRBV6-5; clone_size: few; d_call: .; cdr3_aa: CASSYGGDGNQPQHF; cdr3_nt: TGTGCCAGCAGTTACGGCGGGGACGGAAATCAGCCCCAGCATTTT
j_call: TRBJ1-1; v_call: TRBV6-5; clone_size: once; d_call: .; cdr3_aa: CASSYGGPGTEAFF; cdr3_nt: TGTGCCAGCAGTTACGGAGGGCCGGGCACTGAAGCTTTCTTT
j_call: TRBJ1-1; v_call: TRBV7-6; clone_size: .; d_call: TRBD1; cdr3_aa: CASSLVTGGSEAFF; cdr3_nt: TGTGCCAGCAGCTTAGTTACAGGGGGGTCTGAAGCTTTCTTT
j_call: TRBJ1-2; v_call: TRBV4-3; clone_size: .; d_call: .; cdr3_aa: CASSQDWTANYGYTF; cdr3_nt: TGCGCCAGCAGCCAAGATTGGACGGCTAACTATGGCTACACCTTC
j_call: TRBJ2-3; v_call: TRBV29-1; clone_size: few; d_call: TRBD2; cdr3_aa: CSVLGGLSADTQYF; cdr3_nt: TGCAGCGTCCTGGGGGGGTTAAGCGCAGATACGCAGTATTTT
j_call: TRBJ2-1; v_call: TRBV27; clone_size: .; d_call: .; cdr3_aa: CASSFGGGQETQFF; cdr3_nt: TGTGCCAGCAGTTTTGGCGGGGGCCAAGAGACCCAGTTCTTC
j_call: TRBJ2-7; v_call: TRBV6-1; clone_size: .; d_call: .; cdr3_aa: CASRRTVDSDEQYF; cdr3_nt: TGTGCCAGCAGAAGGACAGTTGACTCCGACGAGCAGTACTTC
j_call: TRBJ1-2; v_call: TRBV4-2; clone_size: .; d_call: .; cdr3_aa: CASSQDSARGYTF; cdr3_nt: TGTGCCAGCAGCCAAGACTCGGCGCGTGGCTACACCTTC
j_call: TRBJ2-3; v_call: TRBV7-6; clone_size: .; d_call: .; cdr3_aa: CASSLGGHKFDTQYF; cdr3_nt: TGTGCCAGCAGCTTAGGGGGTCACAAGTTTGATACGCAGTATTTT
j_call: TRBJ2-1; v_call: TRBV4-3; clone_size: .; d_call: .; cdr3_aa: CASSPGTEHREQFF; cdr3_nt: TGCGCCAGCAGCCCGGGGACTGAGCATCGTGAGCAGTTCTTC
j_call: TRBJ2-5; v_call: TRBV12-3/TRBV12-4; clone_size: .; d_call: .; cdr3_aa: CASSFGYRETQYF; cdr3_nt: TGTGCCAGCAGTTTCGGATACCGGGAGACCCAGTACTTC
j_call: TRBJ1-4; v_call: TRBV4-2; clone_size: .; d_call: TRBD1; cdr3_aa: CASSQDSQGAVEKLFF; cdr3_nt: TGTGCCAGCAGCCAAGATAGCCAGGGGGCTGTTGAAAAACTGTTTTTT
j_call: TRBJ2-4; v_call: TRBV12-3/TRBV12-4; clone_size: .; d_call: .; cdr3_aa: CASSRPIAKNIQYF; cdr3_nt: TGTGCCAGCAGTAGACCGATAGCCAAAAACATTCAGTACTTC
j_call: TRBJ2-7; v_call: TRBV20-1; clone_size: .; d_call: TRBD2; cdr3_aa: CSARADSGNGYEQYF; cdr3_nt: TGCAGTGCTAGAGCCGATAGCGGGAATGGCTACGAGCAGTACTTC
j_call: TRBJ2-1; v_call: TRBV28; clone_size: many; d_call: .; cdr3_aa: CASSFDTYNEQFF; cdr3_nt: TGTGCCAGCAGTTTTGACACGTACAATGAGCAGTTCTTC
j_call: TRBJ2-1; v_call: TRBV15; clone_size: .; d_call: .; cdr3_aa: CATSSESNEQFF; cdr3_nt: TGTGCCACCAGCAGCGAATCCAATGAGCAGTTCTTC
j_call: TRBJ1-1; v_call: TRBV6-6; clone_size: .; d_call: .; cdr3_aa: CASSDQGVWTEAFF; cdr3_nt: TGTGCCAGCAGTGACCAGGGAGTATGGACTGAAGCTTTCTTT
j_call: TRBJ1-4; v_call: TRBV4-3; clone_size: few; d_call: .; cdr3_aa: CASSQARATNEKLFF; cdr3_nt: TGTGCCAGCAGCCAAGCAAGAGCAACTAATGAAAAACTGTTTTTT
j_call: TRBJ1-2; v_call: TRBV20-1; clone_size: once; d_call: .; cdr3_aa: CSAWTRGGNYGYTF; cdr3_nt: TGCAGTGCGTGGACCCGAGGGGGGAACTATGGCTACACCTTC
j_call: TRBJ2-3; v_call: TRBV20-1; clone_size: .; d_call: TRBD1; cdr3_aa: CSARKTGMETDTQYF; cdr3_nt: TGCAGTGCTAGAAAGACAGGGATGGAGACAGATACGCAGTATTTT
j_call: TRBJ2-5; v_call: TRBV7-9; clone_size: .; d_call: TRBD2; cdr3_aa: CASSLVRGGTETQYF; cdr3_nt: TGTGCCAGCAGCTTAGTTCGCGGGGGGACCGAGACCCAGTACTTC
j_call: TRBJ2-5; v_call: TRBV5-1; clone_size: .; d_call: TRBD2; cdr3_aa: CASSIGTSGGKETQYF; cdr3_nt: TGCGCCAGCAGCATTGGGACTAGCGGGGGCAAAGAGACCCAGTACTTC
j_call: TRBJ2-3; v_call: TRBV6-6; clone_size: .; d_call: TRBD1; cdr3_aa: CASRLSDRGRFTDTQYF; cdr3_nt: TGTGCCAGCAGACTATCGGACAGGGGAAGGTTTACAGATACGCAGTATTTT
j_call: TRBJ2-3; v_call: TRBV25-1; clone_size: few; d_call: .; cdr3_aa: CASSESANEPQYF; cdr3_nt: TGTGCCAGCAGTGAATCTGCGAACGAGCCGCAGTATTTT
j_call: TRBJ2-3; v_call: TRBV12-3/TRBV12-4; clone_size: once; d_call: TRBD2; cdr3_aa: CASSPGLAGFSDTQYF; cdr3_nt: TGTGCCAGCAGTCCGGGACTAGCGGGGTTTTCAGATACGCAGTATTTT
j_call: TRBJ2-5; v_call: TRBV20-1; clone_size: once; d_call: .; cdr3_aa: CSAIDNLRETQYF; cdr3_nt: TGCAGTGCTATCGACAACCTCCGAGAGACCCAGTACTTC
j_call: TRBJ2-1; v_call: TRBV20-1; clone_size: .; d_call: TRBD2; cdr3_aa: CSARVPSGGVVTSYNEQFF; cdr3_nt: TGCAGTGCTAGAGTGCCTAGCGGGGGGGTTGTAACCTCCTACAATGAGCAGTTCTTC
j_call: TRBJ1-2; v_call: TRBV4-1; clone_size: .; d_call: TRBD1; cdr3_aa: CASSQVRDRVPTDYGYTF; cdr3_nt: TGCGCCAGCAGCCAAGTTAGGGACAGGGTCCCTACGGACTATGGCTACACCTTC
j_call: TRBJ1-5; v_call: TRBV4-2; clone_size: .; d_call: .; cdr3_aa: CASSHRETGANQPQHF; cdr3_nt: TGTGCCAGCAGCCACCGTGAAACAGGAGCTAATCAGCCCCAGCATTTT
j_call: TRBJ2-1; v_call: TRBV27; clone_size: few; d_call: .; cdr3_aa: CASRLVGYNEQFF; cdr3_nt: TGTGCCAGCAGACTAGTCGGGTACAATGAGCAGTTCTTC
j_call: TRBJ2-5; v_call: TRBV20-1; clone_size: .; d_call: TRBD2; cdr3_aa: CSAREYRELAGGMRWQETQYF; cdr3_nt: TGCAGTGCTAGAGAGTACCGGGAACTAGCGGGGGGCATGCGTTGGCAAGAGACCCAGTACTTC
j_call: TRBJ2-1; v_call: TRBV12-3/TRBV12-4; clone_size: .; d_call: TRBD2; cdr3_aa: CASSLALSGGASSEQFF; cdr3_nt: TGTGCCAGCAGTTTAGCGCTTAGCGGGGGGGCCAGCAGTGAGCAGTTCTTC
j_call: TRBJ1-2; v_call: TRBV29-1; clone_size: few; d_call: TRBD1; cdr3_aa: CSVKTGVAYGYTF; cdr3_nt: TGCAGCGTTAAGACAGGGGTTGCCTATGGCTACACCTTC